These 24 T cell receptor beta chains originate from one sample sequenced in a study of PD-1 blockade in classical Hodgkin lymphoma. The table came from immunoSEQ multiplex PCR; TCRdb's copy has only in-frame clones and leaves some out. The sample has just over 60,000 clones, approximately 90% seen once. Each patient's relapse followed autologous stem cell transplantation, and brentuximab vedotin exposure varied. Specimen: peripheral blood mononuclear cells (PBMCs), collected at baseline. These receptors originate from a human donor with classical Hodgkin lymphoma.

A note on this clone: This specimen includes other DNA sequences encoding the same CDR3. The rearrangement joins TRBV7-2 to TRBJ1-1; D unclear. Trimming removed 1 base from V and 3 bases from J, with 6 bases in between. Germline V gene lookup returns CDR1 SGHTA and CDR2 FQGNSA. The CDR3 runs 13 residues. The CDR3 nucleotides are TGTGCCAGCAGCTTAGGGGTTTACACTGAAGCTTTCTTT. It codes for CASSLGVYTEAFF.

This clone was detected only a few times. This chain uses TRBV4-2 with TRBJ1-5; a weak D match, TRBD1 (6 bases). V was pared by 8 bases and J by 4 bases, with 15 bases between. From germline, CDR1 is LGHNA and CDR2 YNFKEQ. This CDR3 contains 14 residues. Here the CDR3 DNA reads TGTGCCAGCGGTAGAGCAGGGGATAATCAGCCCCAGCATTTT. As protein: CASGRAGDNQPQHF.

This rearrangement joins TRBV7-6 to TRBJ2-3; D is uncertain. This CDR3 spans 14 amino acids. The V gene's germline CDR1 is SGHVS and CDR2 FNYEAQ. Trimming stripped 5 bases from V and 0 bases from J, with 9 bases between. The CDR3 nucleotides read TGTGCCAGCAGCCGGCTTCCTAGCACAGATACGCAGTATTTT. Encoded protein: CASSRLPSTDTQYF.

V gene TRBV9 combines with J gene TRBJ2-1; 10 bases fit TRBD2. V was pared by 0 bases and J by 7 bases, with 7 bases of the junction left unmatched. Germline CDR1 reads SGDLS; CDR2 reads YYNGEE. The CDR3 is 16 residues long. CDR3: CASSVVISGGLNEQFF. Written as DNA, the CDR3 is TGTGCCAGCAGCGTAGTAATTAGCGGGGGGTTAAATGAGCAGTTCTTC. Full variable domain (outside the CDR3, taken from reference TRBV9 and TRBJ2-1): DSGVTQTPKHLITATGQRVTLRCSPRSGDLSVYWYQQSLDQGLQFLIQYYNGEERAKGNILERFSAQQFPDLHSELNLSSLELGDSALYFCASSVVISGGLNEQFFGPGTRLTVL.

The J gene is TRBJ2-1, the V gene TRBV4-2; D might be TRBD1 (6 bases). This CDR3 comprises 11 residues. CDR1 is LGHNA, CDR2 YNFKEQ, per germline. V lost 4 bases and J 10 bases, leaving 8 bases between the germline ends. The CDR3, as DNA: TGTGCCAGCAGCCGCAGGGGCGAGCAGTTCTTC. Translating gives CASSRRGEQFF.

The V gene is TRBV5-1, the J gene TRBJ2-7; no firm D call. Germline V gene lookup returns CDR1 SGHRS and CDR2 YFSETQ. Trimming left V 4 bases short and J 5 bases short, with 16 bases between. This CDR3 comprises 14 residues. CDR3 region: CASSKDGPLDEQYF. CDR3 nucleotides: TGCGCCAGCAGCAAGGACGGCCCCCTTGACGAGCAGTACTTC.

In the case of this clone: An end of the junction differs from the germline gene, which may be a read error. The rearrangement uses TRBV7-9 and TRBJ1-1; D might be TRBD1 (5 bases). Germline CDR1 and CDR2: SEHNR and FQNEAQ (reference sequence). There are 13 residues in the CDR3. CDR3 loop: CASSDETGTGAFF. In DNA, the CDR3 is TGTGCCAGCAGCGACGAAACGGGGACTGGAGCTTTCTTT.

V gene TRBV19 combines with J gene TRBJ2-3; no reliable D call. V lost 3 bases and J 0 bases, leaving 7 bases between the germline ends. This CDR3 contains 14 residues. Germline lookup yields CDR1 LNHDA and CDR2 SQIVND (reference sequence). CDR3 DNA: TGTGCCAGTAGTATTTACCCAAGCACAGATACGCAGTATTTT. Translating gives CASSIYPSTDTQYF.

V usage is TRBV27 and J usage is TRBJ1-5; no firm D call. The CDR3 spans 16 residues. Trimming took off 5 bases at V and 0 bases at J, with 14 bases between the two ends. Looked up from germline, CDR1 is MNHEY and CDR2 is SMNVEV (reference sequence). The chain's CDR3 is CASSPYRDYSNQPQHF. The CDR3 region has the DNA TGTGCCAGCAGTCCATACCGGGATTATAGCAATCAGCCCCAGCATTTT.

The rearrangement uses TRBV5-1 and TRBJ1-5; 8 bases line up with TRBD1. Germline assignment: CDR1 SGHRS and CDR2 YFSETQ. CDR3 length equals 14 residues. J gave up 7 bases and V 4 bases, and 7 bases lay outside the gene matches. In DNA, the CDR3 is TGCGCCAGCAGCGTGGACAGGGTTGACCAGCCCCAGCATTTT. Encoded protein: CASSVDRVDQPQHF.

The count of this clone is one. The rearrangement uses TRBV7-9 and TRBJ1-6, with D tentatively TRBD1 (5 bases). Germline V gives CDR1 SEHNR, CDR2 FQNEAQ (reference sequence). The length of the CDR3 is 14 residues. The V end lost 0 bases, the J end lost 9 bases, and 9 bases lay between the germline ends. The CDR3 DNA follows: TGTGCCAGCAGCTTAGCCAGGGAGGGTTCACCCCTCCACTTT. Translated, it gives CASSLAREGSPLHF.

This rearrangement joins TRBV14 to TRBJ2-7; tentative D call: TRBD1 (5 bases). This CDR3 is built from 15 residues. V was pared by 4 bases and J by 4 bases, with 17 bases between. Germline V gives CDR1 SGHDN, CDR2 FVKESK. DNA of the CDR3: TGTGCCAGCAGCCCTAACTGGACACCCCTTTACGAGCAGTACTTC. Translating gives CASSPNWTPLYEQYF.

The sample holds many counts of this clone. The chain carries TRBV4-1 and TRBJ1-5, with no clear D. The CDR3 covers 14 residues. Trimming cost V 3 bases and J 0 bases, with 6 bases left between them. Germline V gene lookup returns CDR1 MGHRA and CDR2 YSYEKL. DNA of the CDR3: TGCGCCAGCAGCCAGGACTTTAGCAATCAGCCCCAGCATTTT. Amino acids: CASSQDFSNQPQHF.

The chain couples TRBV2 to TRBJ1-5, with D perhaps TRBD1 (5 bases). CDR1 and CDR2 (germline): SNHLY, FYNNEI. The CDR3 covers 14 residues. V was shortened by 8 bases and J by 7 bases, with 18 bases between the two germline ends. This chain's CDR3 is CASGQGMQVQPQHF. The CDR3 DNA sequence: TGTGCCAGCGGTCAGGGAATGCAAGTGCAGCCCCAGCATTTT.

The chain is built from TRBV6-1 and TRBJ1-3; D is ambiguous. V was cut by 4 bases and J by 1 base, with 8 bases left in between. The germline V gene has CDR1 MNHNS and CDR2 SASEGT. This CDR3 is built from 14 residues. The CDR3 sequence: CASSASGSGNTIYF. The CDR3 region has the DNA TGTGCCAGCAGTGCCTCTGGTTCTGGAAACACCATATATTTT.

CDR3 DNA: TGTGCCAGCAGCTTAGTAGACAGGGTCAACGAAAAACTGTTTTTT. It codes for CASSLVDRVNEKLFF. The rearrangement uses TRBV11-1 and TRBJ1-4; TRBD1 matches 7 bases. Germline V gene sequence: CDR1 SGHAT, CDR2 FQDESV (reference sequence). The V gene end was trimmed by 1 base and the J gene end by 8 bases; junction bases not matched to a gene: 7. The CDR3 covers 15 residues.

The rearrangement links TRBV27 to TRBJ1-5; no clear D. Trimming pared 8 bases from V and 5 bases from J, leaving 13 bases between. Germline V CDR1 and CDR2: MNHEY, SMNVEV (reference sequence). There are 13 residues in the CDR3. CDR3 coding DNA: TGTGCCAGCGGGCGGGCAGACCATCAGCCCCAGCATTTT. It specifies CASGRADHQPQHF.

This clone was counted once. CDR3 residues: CASSYGGLLADTIYF. In DNA, the CDR3 is TGTGCCAGCAGTTACGGGGGCCTCTTGGCGGACACCATATATTTT. V is TRBV6-6 and J is TRBJ1-3, with D maybe TRBD1 (6 bases). The germline V gene encodes CDR1 MNHNY and CDR2 SVGAGI (reference sequence). This CDR3 contains 15 residues. V lost 2 bases to trimming and J lost 8 bases, with 16 bases between them.

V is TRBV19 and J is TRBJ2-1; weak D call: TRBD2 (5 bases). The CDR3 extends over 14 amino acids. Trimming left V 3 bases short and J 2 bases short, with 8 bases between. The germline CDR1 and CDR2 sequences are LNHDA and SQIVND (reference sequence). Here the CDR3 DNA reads TGTGCCAGTAGTATGCGGGCGGCCTACAATGAGCAGTTCTTC. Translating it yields CASSMRAAYNEQFF. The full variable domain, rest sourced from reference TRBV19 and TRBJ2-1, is DGGITQSPKYLFRKEGQNVTLSCEQNLNHDAMYWYRQDPGQGLRLIYYSQIVNDFQKGDIAEGYSVSREKKESFPLTVTSAQKNPTAFYLCASSMRAAYNEQFFGPGTRLTVL.

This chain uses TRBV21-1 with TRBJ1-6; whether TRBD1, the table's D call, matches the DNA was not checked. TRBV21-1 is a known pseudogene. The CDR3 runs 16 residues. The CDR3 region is CASSKAGDKRNSPLHF. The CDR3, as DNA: TGTGCCAGCAGCAAAGCGGGGGACAAAAGGAATTCACCCCTCCACTTT.

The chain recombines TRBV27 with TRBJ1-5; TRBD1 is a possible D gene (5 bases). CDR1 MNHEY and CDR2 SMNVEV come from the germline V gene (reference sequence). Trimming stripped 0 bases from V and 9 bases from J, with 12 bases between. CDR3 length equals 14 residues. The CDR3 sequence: CASSLSGDTRPQHF. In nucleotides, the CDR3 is TGTGCCAGCAGTTTATCGGGGGATACGAGGCCCCAGCATTTT.

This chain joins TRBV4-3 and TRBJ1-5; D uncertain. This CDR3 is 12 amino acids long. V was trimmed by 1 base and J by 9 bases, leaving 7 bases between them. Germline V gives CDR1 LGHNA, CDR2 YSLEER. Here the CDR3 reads CASSQGPGPQHF. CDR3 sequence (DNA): TGCGCCAGCAGCCAAGGCCCGGGGCCCCAGCATTTT.

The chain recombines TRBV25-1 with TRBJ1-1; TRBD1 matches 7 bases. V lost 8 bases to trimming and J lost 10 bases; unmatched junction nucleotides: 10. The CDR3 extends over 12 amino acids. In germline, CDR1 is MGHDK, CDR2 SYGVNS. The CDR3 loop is CASRRQGGRAFF. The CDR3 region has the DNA TGTGCCAGCCGTCGACAGGGAGGGAGAGCTTTCTTT.

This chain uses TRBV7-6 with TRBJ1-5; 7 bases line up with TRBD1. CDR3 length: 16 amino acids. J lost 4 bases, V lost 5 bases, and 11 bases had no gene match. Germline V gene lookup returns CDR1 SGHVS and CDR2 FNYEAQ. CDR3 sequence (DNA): TGTGCCAGCAGCCGGCGCAGGGGGGCAAAGAATCAGCCCCAGCATTTT. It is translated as CASSRRRGAKNQPQHF.